The 30 T cell receptor beta chains in this list originate from one sample, sequenced in a study of blood T cell repertoires in COVID-19. The table came from immunoSEQ multiplex PCR; TCRdb's copy has only in-frame clones and leaves some out. The sample consists of roughly 250,000 clones, roughly 88% of them appearing once. Specimen: PBMCs or T cells enriched from blood (not recorded which). All receptors come from a woman aged 25 to 39 who had recovered from COVID-19.

V and J are TRBV6-5 and TRBJ2-7, with 7 bases fitting TRBD2. Looked up from germline, CDR1 is MNHEY and CDR2 is SVGAGI. The V segment lost 0 bases and the J segment 6 bases; nucleotides outside the gene matches: 11. The CDR3 is made up of 16 amino acids. The CDR3 is CASSYSMAGEVGEQYF. The CDR3 coding sequence is TGTGCCAGCAGTTACTCGATGGCGGGAGAAGTTGGCGAGCAGTACTTC.

This rearrangement joins TRBV10-2 to TRBJ1-5; tentatively, D is TRBD1 (6 bases). Germline V gene sequence: CDR1 WSHSY, CDR2 SAAADI. This CDR3 comprises 14 residues. The germline V and J ends were trimmed by 6 bases and 3 bases, with 12 bases remaining between them. For the CDR3, the DNA is TGCGCCAGCAGCCGGGGGGCTGTCAATCAGCCCCAGCATTTT. It specifies CASSRGAVNQPQHF.

The J gene is TRBJ1-1, the V gene TRBV30; possibly TRBD1 for D (6 bases). The CDR3 is made up of 13 amino acids. From germline, CDR1 is GTSNPN and CDR2 SVGIG (reference sequence). With 3 bases removed from V and 4 bases from J, the gap between germline ends came to 12 bases. The CDR3 nucleotides are TGTGCCTGGAGCTACCAACAGGGCACTGAAGCTTTCTTT. Translation: CAWSYQQGTEAFF.

V usage is TRBV7-8 and J usage is TRBJ1-5; no clear D gene. CDR1 is SGHVS and CDR2 is FQNEAQ in the germline V gene. Trimming cost V 1 base and J 0 bases, with 10 bases left between them. This CDR3 is 16 amino acids long. In nucleotides, the CDR3 is TGTGCCAGCAGCTTAGTCGGTGGTTATAGCAATCAGCCCCAGCATTTT. Translation gives CASSLVGGYSNQPQHF.

The V gene is TRBV5-4, the J gene TRBJ1-5, with D perhaps TRBD1 (5 bases). Germline V gene lookup returns CDR1 SGHNT and CDR2 YYREEE (reference sequence). The CDR3 has 14 residues. The V end was cut by 4 bases, the J end by 2 bases, with 10 bases between. CDR3 protein: CASSRGGGNQPQHF. For the CDR3, the DNA is TGTGCCAGCAGCCGGGGGGGAGGCAATCAGCCCCAGCATTTT.

This chain joins TRBV7-9 and TRBJ2-1; weak D call: TRBD1 (6 bases). This CDR3 has 15 residues. V lost 5 bases, J lost 6 bases, and 17 bases lay in between. The germline V gene encodes CDR1 SEHNR and CDR2 FQNEAQ (reference sequence). CDR3 region: CASSPGQGNSNEQFF. Here the CDR3 DNA reads TGTGCCAGCAGCCCGGGGCAGGGGAATAGCAATGAGCAGTTCTTC. The full variable domain, its missing parts supplied by reference TRBV7-9 and TRBJ2-1, is DTGVSQNPRHKITKRGQNVTFRCDPISEHNRLYWYRQTLGQGPEFLTYFQNEAQLEKSRLLSDRFSAERPKGSFSTLEIQRTEQGDSAMYLCASSPGQGNSNEQFFGPGTRLTVL.

This clone was found once. The V and J genes are TRBV28 and TRBJ1-5, with D possibly being TRBD1 (6 bases). The CDR3 is 20 residues long. The V gene's germline CDR1 is MDHEN and CDR2 SYDVKM. Trimming took 4 bases from V and 0 from J, leaving 25 bases between them. CDR3 amino acids: CASSSRTATFTRDSNQPQHF. CDR3 sequence (DNA): TGTGCCAGCAGTTCCCGGACAGCTACATTTACACGAGATAGCAATCAGCCCCAGCATTTT. The variable domain in full, completed from reference TRBV28 and TRBJ1-5, reads DVKVTQSSRYLVKRTGEKVFLECVQDMDHENMFWYRQDPGLGLRLIYFSYDVKMKEKGDIPEGYSVSREKKERFSLILESASTNQTSMYLCASSSRTATFTRDSNQPQHFGDGTRLSIL.

The V gene is TRBV5-8, the J gene TRBJ2-5, with 8 positions matching TRBD1. Germline CDR1 is SGHTS and CDR2 is YDEGEE. The CDR3 contains 14 residues. V trimming: 4 bases; J trimming: 4 bases; junction bases outside the gene matches: 6. This chain's CDR3 is CASSPGQGRETQYF. The DNA of the CDR3 is TGTGCCAGCAGCCCCGGACAGGGTCGAGAGACCCAGTACTTC.

In regard to this clone: In the same sample, other DNA sequences code for this CDR3. The chain links TRBV19 to TRBJ2-7; 7 bases fit TRBD1. The V and J ends lost 1 base and 4 bases, in that order; junction bases with no gene match: 4. CDR1 is LNHDA and CDR2 is SQIVND in the germline V gene (reference sequence). The CDR3 runs to 14 residues. The CDR3 protein is CASSIGGGGYEQYF. CDR3 nucleotide sequence: TGTGCCAGTAGTATAGGAGGGGGCGGTTACGAGCAGTACTTC.

The chain joins TRBV5-5 to TRBJ2-7, with a tentative D call TRBD1 (6 bases). Germline V gene sequence: CDR1 SGHKS, CDR2 YYEKEE (reference sequence). The CDR3 consists of 14 residues. V was clipped by 4 bases and J by 0 bases, with 11 bases between them. The CDR3 DNA follows: TGTGCCAGCAGCCATTGGGACACCTCCTACGAGCAGTACTTC. Protein sequence: CASSHWDTSYEQYF. Drawing the rest from reference TRBV5-5 and TRBJ2-7, the complete variable domain is DAGVTQSPTHLIKTRGQQVTLRCSPISGHKSVSWYQQVLGQGPQFIFQYYEKEERGRGNFPDRFSARQFPNYSSELNVNALLLGDSALYLCASSHWDTSYEQYFGPGTRLTVT.

CDR3: CASSSSQIGDNEQFF. In nucleotides, the CDR3 is TGTGCCAGCAGTTCTAGCCAGATCGGCGACAATGAGCAGTTCTTC. This chain connects TRBV28 to TRBJ2-1; a weak D match, TRBD2 (5 bases). Germline V gene lookup returns CDR1 MDHEN and CDR2 SYDVKM. This CDR3 has 15 residues. V was pared by 4 bases and J by 5 bases, with 15 bases between.

A single count supports this clone. This chain connects TRBV4-1 to TRBJ2-2; unclear D gene. The CDR3 is 17 amino acids. Germline lookup yields CDR1 MGHRA and CDR2 YSYEKL. Trimming removed 3 bases from V and 0 bases from J, with 14 bases in between. The CDR3 DNA is TGCGCCAGCAGCCAGGTACCCCCACGGGCGAACACCGGGGAGCTGTTTTTT. This gives the protein CASSQVPPRANTGELFF.

The chain links TRBV6-5 to TRBJ1-6; weak D call: TRBD1 (5 bases). CDR3 size: 16 residues. V gave up 3 bases and J gave up 7 bases, with 16 bases separating them. CDR1 and CDR2 (germline): MNHEY, SVGAGI. The CDR3 region has the DNA TGTGCCAGCAGTTATACCGGCGGGGGAGCAAATTCACCCCTCCACTTT. It specifies CASSYTGGGANSPLHF.

This chain's CDR3 is CASSVRTGLSTDTQYF. In DNA, the CDR3 is TGTGCCAGCAGCGTACGGACGGGACTAAGCACAGATACGCAGTATTTT. The genes are TRBV5-4 and TRBJ2-3; TRBD2 agrees at 7 bases. CDR3 length: 16 residues. V dropped 4 bases and J dropped 0; count of bases not matched to a gene: 8. In germline, CDR1 is SGHNT, CDR2 YYREEE (reference sequence).

This clone was detected a few times. V and J are TRBV7-9 and TRBJ1-2; the match to TRBD1 covers 10 bases. Looked up from germline, CDR1 is SEHNR and CDR2 is FQNEAQ (reference sequence). CDR3 length: 16 amino acids. V lost 5 bases and J lost 6; bases outside the gene matches: 12. CDR3 loop: CASSTNRQGAIHGYTF. Written as DNA, the CDR3 is TGTGCCAGCAGCACGAACCGACAGGGGGCGATTCATGGCTACACCTTC. Variable domain in full (rest from reference TRBV7-9 and TRBJ1-2): DTGVSQNPRHKITKRGQNVTFRCDPISEHNRLYWYRQTLGQGPEFLTYFQNEAQLEKSRLLSDRFSAERPKGSFSTLEIQRTEQGDSAMYLCASSTNRQGAIHGYTFGSGTRLTVV.

This chain uses TRBV5-4 with TRBJ1-6; a weak D match, TRBD1 (5 bases). Germline values: CDR1 SGHNT, CDR2 YYREEE (reference sequence). The CDR3 covers 12 residues. The germline V and J ends were trimmed by 3 bases and 9 bases, with 7 bases remaining between them. CDR3 residues: CASSWGVSPLHF. As DNA, the CDR3 is TGTGCCAGCAGCTGGGGGGTTTCACCCCTCCACTTT.

The DNA of the CDR3 is TGTGCCAGCAGCAAAGGGACACCGTTGGCTATCGGCGAAAAACTGTTTTTT. Translation: CASSKGTPLAIGEKLFF. The V gene is TRBV11-2, the J gene TRBJ1-4, with D perhaps TRBD1 (6 bases). This CDR3 contains 17 residues. Between the trimmed V and J ends, which lost 5 bases and 8 bases, there was a span of 24 bases. Germline loops: CDR1 SGHAT, CDR2 FQNNGV.

In its sample, this clone was seen a few times. The chain carries TRBV2 and TRBJ2-7; 11 positions agree with TRBD1. The CDR3 is 15 residues long. The V gene end was trimmed by 4 bases and the J gene end by 3 bases; junction bases not matched to a gene: 5. Germline lookup yields CDR1 SNHLY and CDR2 FYNNEI. The CDR3 coding sequence is TGTGCCAGCAGTGTGGGGGGGACAGGGGGCTACGAGCAGTACTTC. This encodes CASSVGGTGGYEQYF.

The gene calls are TRBV28 and TRBJ2-7; possibly TRBD2 for D (5 bases). The germline V and J ends were trimmed by 2 bases and 1 base, with 18 bases remaining between them. The CDR3 length is 17 residues. Germline V lookup: CDR1 MDHEN, CDR2 SYDVKM. CDR3: CASSLISLGSGSYEQYF. The CDR3 nucleotides read TGTGCCAGCAGTTTAATCTCCCTGGGCAGCGGATCCTACGAGCAGTACTTC.

The chain is built from TRBV28 and TRBJ1-1; D gene unclear. This CDR3 spans 12 amino acids. From germline, CDR1 is MDHEN and CDR2 SYDVKM. Trimming took off 1 base at V and 6 bases at J, with 6 bases between the two ends. The CDR3 loop reads CASSLFGAEAFF. The CDR3, as DNA: TGTGCCAGCAGTTTATTCGGAGCTGAAGCTTTCTTT. Looking up the rest from reference TRBV28 and TRBJ1-1 gives the full variable domain: DVKVTQSSRYLVKRTGEKVFLECVQDMDHENMFWYRQDPGLGLRLIYFSYDVKMKEKGDIPEGYSVSREKKERFSLILESASTNQTSMYLCASSLFGAEAFFGQGTRLTVV.

The V and J genes are TRBV7-2 and TRBJ1-1; 7 nucleotides match TRBD1. V gave up 2 bases and J gave up 5 bases; unmatched junction bases: 5. CDR1 SGHTA and CDR2 FQGNSA come from the germline V gene. The CDR3 totals 14 residues. CDR3 protein: CASSLNRGDTEAFF. CDR3 sequence (DNA): TGTGCCAGCAGCTTAAACAGGGGTGATACTGAAGCTTTCTTT.

The rearrangement links TRBV28 to TRBJ2-5; 8 bases are a match to TRBD1. The CDR3 length is 15 residues. V shed 1 base, J shed 2 bases, and the junction held 3 bases outside the gene matches. Germline CDR1 is MDHEN and CDR2 is SYDVKM. The CDR3 sequence is CASSLLQGEQETQYF. CDR3 nucleotides: TGTGCCAGCAGTTTATTACAGGGGGAGCAAGAGACCCAGTACTTC.

This chain joins TRBV9 and TRBJ2-3, with 9 bases lining up with TRBD1. The CDR3 extends over 16 amino acids. V shed 0 bases and J 2 bases; nucleotides not matched to a gene: 4. Germline values: CDR1 SGDLS, CDR2 YYNGEE. Here the CDR3 reads CASSVEGQGFTDTQYF. The DNA for the CDR3 is TGTGCCAGCAGCGTAGAGGGACAGGGATTCACAGATACGCAGTATTTT.

V and J are TRBV5-4 and TRBJ2-1; 8 bases align to TRBD2. V lost 2 bases, J lost 0 bases, and 1 base stayed unmatched. The germline V gene encodes CDR1 SGHNT and CDR2 YYREEE (reference sequence). CDR3 length: 15 amino acids. The CDR3 nucleotides are TGTGCCAGCAGCTTCCGGGGGGGCTCCTACAATGAGCAGTTCTTC. Translating gives CASSFRGGSYNEQFF.

The gene calls are TRBV18 and TRBJ2-6; D gene ambiguous. The CDR3 extends over 15 amino acids. With 3 bases removed from V and 0 bases from J, the gap between germline ends came to 6 bases. CDR1 is KGHSH and CDR2 is LQKENI in the germline V gene. For the CDR3, the DNA is TGTGCCAGCTCACCGGGCCGCTCTGGGGCCAACGTCCTGACTTTC. Protein product: CASSPGRSGANVLTF.

The J gene is TRBJ1-1, the V gene TRBV9, with TRBD1 matching 7 bases. J was trimmed by 0 bases and V by 6 bases; bases with no gene match: 5. Germline V lookup: CDR1 SGDLS, CDR2 YYNGEE. The CDR3 runs to 14 residues. The CDR3 DNA is TGTGCCAGCACCCTAGGGGGCTTGAACACTGAAGCTTTCTTT. Translating it yields CASTLGGLNTEAFF. Full variable domain (missing parts from reference TRBV9 and TRBJ1-1): DSGVTQTPKHLITATGQRVTLRCSPRSGDLSVYWYQQSLDQGLQFLIQYYNGEERAKGNILERFSAQQFPDLHSELNLSSLELGDSALYFCASTLGGLNTEAFFGQGTRLTVV.

This rearrangement joins TRBV2 to TRBJ1-2; D remains unclear. Trimming cost V 1 base and J 1 base, with 10 bases left between them. Germline loops: CDR1 SNHLY, CDR2 FYNNEI. This CDR3 region has 15 residues. CDR3 loop: CASSEGGGLNYGYTF. The CDR3 DNA is TGTGCCAGCAGTGAAGGCGGCGGCCTTAACTATGGCTACACCTTC. Full variable domain (rest looked up from reference TRBV2 and TRBJ1-2): EPEVTQTPSHQVTQMGQEVILRCVPISNHLYFYWYRQILGQKVEFLVSFYNNEISEKSEIFDDQFSVERPDGSNFTLKIRSTKLEDSAMYFCASSEGGGLNYGYTFGSGTRLTVV.

The DNA of the CDR3 is TGTGCCTGGACTGGACAGGGTTACACTGAAGCTTTCTTT. It yields the protein CAWTGQGYTEAFF. The rearrangement joins TRBV30 to TRBJ1-1; 8 bases match TRBD1. The trim removed 4 bases at V and 3 bases at J, leaving 4 bases unmatched. The CDR3 sequence is 13 residues long. Looked up from germline, CDR1 is GTSNPN and CDR2 is SVGIG (reference sequence). Variable domain in full (rest from reference TRBV30 and TRBJ1-1): SQTIHQWPATLVQPVGSPLSLECTVEGTSNPNLYWYRQAAGRGLQLLFYSVGIGQISSEVPQNLSASRPQDRQFILSSKKLLLSDSGFYLCAWTGQGYTEAFFGQGTRLTVV.

The V gene is TRBV30, the J gene TRBJ1-2; 12 bases are a match to TRBD1. Germline loops: CDR1 GTSNPN, CDR2 SVGIG (reference sequence). The length of the CDR3 is 12 residues. V shed 3 bases and J 8 bases; nucleotides not matched to a gene: 1. The CDR3 protein is CAWRGTGGGYTF. For the CDR3, the DNA is TGTGCCTGGAGGGGGACAGGGGGCGGCTACACCTTC.

This clone was counted a single time. The chain couples TRBV11-2 to TRBJ2-5, with D possibly being TRBD1 (6 bases). Germline CDR1 SGHAT, CDR2 FQNNGV. Trimming shortened V by 0 bases and J by 2 bases, and 13 bases separated the two germline ends. The CDR3 has 16 residues. As DNA, the CDR3 is TGTGCCAGCAGCTTAGATTGGGGGACAAGTCAAGAGACCCAGTACTTC. Translating it yields CASSLDWGTSQETQYF.